A single sample is the source of the 8 T cell receptor beta chains below, sequenced in a study of long-term antiretroviral therapy in people with HIV. A v3.0 immunoSEQ assay was performed at survey level. Sequencing was performed with immunoSEQ multiplex PCR; in TCRdb, only in-frame clones are kept and a portion is missing. Of around 15,000 clones listed, 70% to 90% are singletons. The material was unsorted PBMCs, obtained 0.5 years after starting antiretroviral therapy. The receptors were sampled from a woman between 40 and 50 years old with HIV.

This chain uses TRBV28 with TRBJ2-7; D uncertain. Germline V gives CDR1 MDHEN, CDR2 SYDVKM. The V gene lost 5 bases and the J gene lost 7 bases, with 9 bases spanning the gap. The CDR3 spans 11 residues. The CDR3 bases are TGTGCCAGCAGTGCTCGTCGGGAGCAGTACTTC. The encoded protein is CASSARREQYF.

V and J are TRBV4-2 and TRBJ2-7, with D unclear. Trimming took 7 bases from V and 3 from J, leaving 7 bases between them. The germline CDR1 and CDR2 sequences are LGHNA and YNFKEQ. This CDR3 is built from 11 residues. In nucleotides, the CDR3 is TGTGCCAGCAAAAGAGGCTACGAGCAGTACTTC. This sequence encodes CASKRGYEQYF.

The chain links TRBV27 to TRBJ2-7, with D unresolved. CDR1 MNHEY and CDR2 SMNVEV come from the germline V gene (reference sequence). V was shortened by 2 bases and J by 7 bases, with 15 bases between the two germline ends. CDR3 size: 14 residues. The CDR3 DNA sequence: TGTGCCAGCAGTTTACTCGGCGCGGACGGGGAGCAGTACTTC. This sequence encodes CASSLLGADGEQYF.

The gene calls are TRBV2 and TRBJ2-2; 7 bases align to TRBD1. CDR1 and CDR2 (germline): SNHLY, FYNNEI. V trimming: 6 bases; J trimming: 0 bases; junction bases outside the gene matches: 4. The CDR3 loop spans 15 amino acids. Here the CDR3 DNA reads TGTGCCAGCAGGACAGGGCCGACGAACACCGGGGAGCTGTTTTTT. It codes for CASRTGPTNTGELFF.

This sequence joins TRBV28 and TRBJ1-2, with unresolved D. V dropped 2 bases and J dropped 5 bases, with 6 bases sitting between them. In germline, CDR1 is MDHEN, CDR2 SYDVKM. The CDR3 consists of 12 residues. The CDR3 reads CASSLRGYGYTF. The CDR3 nucleotides are TGTGCCAGCAGTTTACGCGGGTATGGCTACACCTTC.

The J gene is TRBJ1-4, the V gene TRBV7-9; D gene uncertain. Deletions cut 2 bases from V and 7 bases from J, with 17 bases between. The germline V gene encodes CDR1 SEHNR and CDR2 FQNEAQ (reference sequence). The length of the CDR3 is 16 residues. For the CDR3, the DNA is TGTGCCAGCAGCTTAAGTCCGGCCAGGAGAAGTGAAAAACTGTTTTTT. Translated: CASSLSPARRSEKLFF.

V and J are TRBV5-1 and TRBJ2-7, with D unclear. Trimming removed 0 bases at V and 7 bases at J, with 14 bases between. The CDR3 contains 14 residues. CDR1 and CDR2 from the germline V gene are SGHRS and YFSETQ. CDR3 sequence (DNA): TGCGCCAGCAGCTTGGTGGCTGAAATAGGGGAGCAGTACTTC. It encodes CASSLVAEIGEQYF.

This clone is a singleton in its sample. The J gene is TRBJ2-3, the V gene TRBV7-2, with D possibly matching TRBD2 (5 bases). With 4 bases removed from V and 0 bases from J, the gap between germline ends came to 8 bases. The length of the CDR3 is 14 residues. The V gene's germline CDR1 is SGHTA and CDR2 FQGNSA. The CDR3 bases are TGTGCCAGCAGCTGGCCGGGGAGCACAGATACGCAGTATTTT. The encoded protein is CASSWPGSTDTQYF.